This TCR beta chain emerged from a study of T cell responses to AZD1222 COVID-19 vaccine. Between the trimmed V and J ends, which lost 0 bases and 9 bases, there was a span of 12 bases. Germline V CDR1 and CDR2: SGHRS, YFSETQ. This CDR3 comprises 13 residues. TCRdb's table, derived via immunoSEQ multiplex PCR, lists solely in-frame clones and lacks some. The table has approximately 110,000 clones, more than 70% seen once. The clonotype comes from an adult in good health. The material sequenced was peripheral blood, taken on day 0 of AZD1222 vaccination. The chain is built from TRBV5-1 and TRBJ1-2, with D unresolved. The CDR3 spells CASSLDQTWSYTF. The CDR3 coding sequence is TGCGCCAGCAGCTTGGATCAGACCTGGAGCTACACCTTC.